These T cell receptor beta chains were read from a single sample in a study of PD-L1 blockade in urothelial cancer. Using immunoSEQ multiplex PCR, the repertoire was profiled, and TCRdb retains in-frame clones only, with some absent. This table holds 66,000 or so clones, 88% found once. The sample here was PBMCs, taken around atezolizumab (anti-PD-L1) treatment. The source of these receptors is a man between 60 and 75 years old with urothelial cancer. CDR3s include the opening cysteine and the closing phenylalanine or tryptophan. A D gene is named only where the DNA matches it firmly. The listing skips clone size in some rows; elsewhere it reads once, few, many or a size class.

. TRBJ1-2 TRBV9 . CASSIEEHYGYTF TGTGCCAGCAGCATCGAGGAACACTATGGCTACACCTTC
TRBD1 TRBJ2-2 TRBV11-2 . CASSRGQANTGELFF TGTGCCAGCAGCCGGGGACAGGCGAACACCGGGGAGCTGTTTTTT
TRBD1 TRBJ1-2 TRBV7-2 few CASSFVGQGGGYTF TGTGCCAGCAGCTTCGTGGGACAGGGTGGGGGCTACACCTTC
TRBD1 TRBJ2-2 TRBV6-1 . CASQTGTGVTGELFF TGTGCCAGCCAAACCGGGACAGGGGTTACCGGGGAGCTGTTTTTT
TRBD1 TRBJ2-1 TRBV20-1 . CSASVGTGQFF TGCAGTGCTAGTGTAGGGACAGGGCAGTTCTTC
. TRBJ2-7 TRBV18 . CASSPNVGKGGEQYF TGTGCCAGCTCACCAAACGTTGGCAAGGGAGGCGAGCAGTACTTC
. TRBJ1-2 TRBV6-5 . CASSYSSRVGVYGYTF TGTGCCAGCAGTTACTCGAGCAGGGTAGGAGTCTATGGCTACACCTTC
. TRBJ2-7 TRBV27 once CASSLDKTGGAYEQYF TGTGCCAGCAGTTTGGACAAAACAGGGGGGGCCTACGAGCAGTACTTC
TRBD1 TRBJ2-6 TRBV7-9 . CASSRRQGAGANVLTF TGTGCCAGCAGCCGGAGACAGGGCGCTGGGGCCAACGTCCTGACTTTC
TRBD1 TRBJ1-4 TRBV10-3 . CAISEQGGEKLFF TGTGCCATCAGTGAGCAGGGGGGCGAAAAACTGTTTTTT
TRBD2 TRBJ2-3 TRBV5-1 . CASSLQLAGGRDTQYF TGCGCCAGCAGCCTCCAACTAGCGGGGGGGCGGGATACGCAGTATTTT
. TRBJ1-2 TRBV5-6 . CASSWGLAGQGYGYTF TGTGCCAGCAGCTGGGGGTTAGCGGGGCAGGGCTATGGCTACACCTTC
. TRBJ2-1 TRBV6-6 . CASNPETYNEQFF TGTGCCAGCAATCCCGAGACCTACAATGAGCAGTTCTTC
. TRBJ1-1 TRBV28 . CASSLPERSDPNTEAFF TGTGCCAGCAGTTTACCGGAAAGAAGCGACCCGAACACTGAAGCTTTCTTT
. TRBJ2-7 TRBV30 . CAWSGDNSYEQYF TGTGCCTGGAGCGGGGACAATTCCTACGAGCAGTACTTC